These T cell receptor beta chains were read from a single sample in a study of shared clonotypes between healthy human individuals. Assay used: immunoSEQ multiplex PCR; TCRdb lists only in-frame clones, some missing. Of 2 million to 2.5 million clones listed, 92% are singletons. The source material was naive CD4+ T cells from PBMCs. The receptors shown here come from a man aged 18-30 years in good health. Some clones in this sample may be carry-over from other donors' samples. Both conserved end residues are part of each CDR3. The order of the fields is D gene, clone size, J gene, CDR3 length, V gene, CDR3 DNA, CDR3 protein. The D gene is left open where the match is weak. Some rows mark clone size as missing; the rest say once, few, many or name a class of expanded clone.

NA,once,TRBJ1-5,12,TRBV7-9,TGTGCCAGCAGCTTAGGTGTCCAGCCCCAGCATTTT,CASSLGVQPQHF
NA,NA,TRBJ2-5,14,TRBV28,TGTGCCAGCACTGGGGGCGGCACGGGGGAGACCCAGTACTTC,CASTGGGTGETQYF
NA,NA,TRBJ2-5,14,TRBV5-1,TGCGCCAGCAGCCCCGGGGCACAACAAGAGACCCAGTACTTC,CASSPGAQQETQYF
NA,NA,TRBJ2-7,15,TRBV4-1,TGCGCCAGCAGCCACGCTTTCGCTGGGTCCTACGAGCAGTACTTC,CASSHAFAGSYEQYF
TRBD2,NA,TRBJ2-7,16,TRBV28,TGTGCCAGCAGGGGGCTAGCGGGAGAGTTGACTTACGAGCAGTACTTC,CASRGLAGELTYEQYF
NA,NA,TRBJ2-1,15,TRBV7-6,TGTGCCAGCAGCTTAGAGGGAGGCTCCTACAATGAGCAGTTCTTC,CASSLEGGSYNEQFF
NA,NA,TRBJ1-1,14,TRBV5-1,TGCGCCAGCAGCTTGGACCCTAGGAACACTGAAGCTTTCTTT,CASSLDPRNTEAFF
TRBD1,NA,TRBJ1-5,16,TRBV19,TGTGCCAGTAGTTCTAACAGGGGGGGTAGAAATCAGCCCCAGCATTTT,CASSSNRGGRNQPQHF
NA,NA,TRBJ2-7,14,TRBV19,TGTGCCAGTAGTGGGAGTGCAGGAAAATACGAGCAGTACTTC,CASSGSAGKYEQYF
NA,NA,TRBJ2-5,15,TRBV9,TGTGCCAGCAGCGTACAGCCTAGCCCCCAAGAGACCCAGTACTTC,CASSVQPSPQETQYF
TRBD2,NA,TRBJ2-7,16,TRBV9,TGTGCCAGCAGCCCAGGGGTAGCGGGAGAGTTATACGAGCAGTACTTC,CASSPGVAGELYEQYF
NA,NA,TRBJ2-3,15,TRBV4-3,TGCGCCAGCAGCCTAAAACGAGCTAGCACAGATACGCAGTATTTT,CASSLKRASTDTQYF
NA,NA,TRBJ1-5,13,TRBV29-1,TGCAGCGTTGAAGAGTCGCCGCCGGGGCCCCAGCATTTT,CSVEESPPGPQHF
TRBD1,NA,TRBJ2-7,13,TRBV15,TGTGCCACCAGCAGGGACAGGGGGTACGAGCAGTACTTC,CATSRDRGYEQYF
TRBD2,NA,TRBJ2-7,13,TRBV7-3,TGTGCCAGCAGCAACCTTCGGGGGGGCGAGCAGTACTTC,CASSNLRGGEQYF
NA,NA,TRBJ2-1,16,TRBV9,TGTGCCAGCAGCGTAGGGGCGGGAAGCTCCTACAATGAGCAGTTCTTC,CASSVGAGSSYNEQFF
NA,once,TRBJ2-1,15,TRBV19,TGTGCCAGTAGTATAGGGGGTCTCTCCTACAATGAGCAGTTCTTC,CASSIGGLSYNEQFF
TRBD1,NA,TRBJ1-4,14,TRBV5-6,TGTGCCAGCAGCTTGGACAGGGGGGGTGAAAAACTGTTTTTT,CASSLDRGGEKLFF
NA,NA,TRBJ2-3,12,TRBV11-1,TGTGCCAGCAGCCGGCACACAGATACGCAGTATTTT,CASSRHTDTQYF
NA,once,TRBJ2-1,18,TRBV28,TGTGCCAGCAGTGAGATAGCCTTCGGGCGTAGCTCCTACAATGAGCAGTTCTTC,CASSEIAFGRSSYNEQFF
NA,NA,TRBJ1-1,14,TRBV2,TGTGCCAGCAGTGGGGTGGCAGTGAACACTGAAGCTTTCTTT,CASSGVAVNTEAFF
NA,NA,TRBJ1-6,11,TRBV30,TGTGCCTGGATGGCCCTAGGCCCCCTCCACTTT,CAWMALGPLHF
TRBD1,NA,TRBJ1-1,16,TRBV7-3,TGTGCCAGCAGCGAGGGGGCCAGGGGGTTTCCCACTGAAGCTTTCTTT,CASSEGARGFPTEAFF
NA,NA,TRBJ2-3,14,TRBV6-5,TGTGCCAGCAGTTATAGCGAGAGCACAGATACGCAGTATTTT,CASSYSESTDTQYF
NA,NA,TRBJ2-5,14,TRBV7-3,TGTGCCAGCAGCTTATCGGGGGTCGAAGAGACCCAGTACTTC,CASSLSGVEETQYF
TRBD1,once,TRBJ2-7,13,TRBV29-1,TGCAGCGCCGGGGACAGAAGCTCCTACGAGCAGTACTTC,CSAGDRSSYEQYF
TRBD1,NA,TRBJ1-1,15,TRBV5-1,TGCGCCAGCAGCGTAACCGGGACAGGGGACGTTGAAGCTTTCTTT,CASSVTGTGDVEAFF
NA,NA,TRBJ2-7,12,TRBV7-9,TGTGCCAGCAGCTTATCGGGCTACGAGCAGTACTTC,CASSLSGYEQYF
TRBD1,NA,TRBJ2-3,15,TRBV18,TGTGCCAGCTCACCTTGGGACAGATCCACAGATACGCAGTATTTT,CASSPWDRSTDTQYF
TRBD1,NA,TRBJ1-5,14,TRBV29-1,TGCAGCGTTGAAGTCGGACAGGGTGGGCAGCCCCAGCATTTT,CSVEVGQGGQPQHF
NA,once,TRBJ2-5,17,TRBV2,TGTGCCAGCAGTGAGGGGATTGGTGGAGGGGTAGGAGAGACCCAGTACTTC,CASSEGIGGGVGETQYF
TRBD2,NA,TRBJ2-3,15,TRBV27,TGTGCCAGCGCCTCCCTCCAGCGGGATAGCCATACGCAGTATTTT,CASASLQRDSHTQYF
NA,NA,TRBJ2-7,13,TRBV10-2,TGCGCCAGCAGTGAGGGTCGTTCCTACGAGCAGTACTTC,CASSEGRSYEQYF
NA,NA,TRBJ2-2,15,TRBV4-3,TGCGCCAGCAGCCAGGGGGGCAGGGTGGCCGGGGAGCTGTTTTTT,CASSQGGRVAGELFF
TRBD1,NA,TRBJ2-2,15,TRBV30,TGTGCCTGCCCGGGACAGGGGGGGGGCACCGGGGAGCTGTTTTTT,CACPGQGGGTGELFF
NA,NA,TRBJ1-5,18,TRBV28,TGTGCCAGCAGCGGGGCGAGGAAGAATGATTATAGCAATCAGCCCCAGCATTTT,CASSGARKNDYSNQPQHF
TRBD1,NA,TRBJ1-4,14,TRBV6-1,TGTGCCAGCAGAGAAACAGGGGGATCTGAAAAACTGTTTTTT,CASRETGGSEKLFF
TRBD2,NA,TRBJ2-2,19,TRBV4-1,TGCGCCAGCAGCCAACTGGGACTAGCGGGGCGGAAAAACACCGGGGAGCTGTTTTTT,CASSQLGLAGRKNTGELFF
TRBD2,NA,TRBJ2-5,15,TRBV2,TGTGCCAGCAGTCCCCTGGGAGGGTTCCAAGAGACCCAGTACTTC,CASSPLGGFQETQYF
NA,once,TRBJ1-4,14,TRBV19,TGTGCCAGTAGCGGACTCCCCGGCGGTGAAAAACTGTTTTTT,CASSGLPGGEKLFF
NA,NA,TRBJ1-1,15,TRBV5-6,TGTGCCAGCAGCTTGTATCTGTCCCCGGGCACTGAAGCTTTCTTT,CASSLYLSPGTEAFF